These 12 T cell receptor beta chains originate from one sample sequenced in a study of blood T cell repertoires in COVID-19. Sequencing used immunoSEQ multiplex PCR; TCRdb keeps in-frame clones, though not all of them. The top ten hold more than 6.5% of the sample, which has under 300,000 clones, around 83% seen once. Sequenced sample: PBMCs or T cells enriched from blood (not recorded which). These receptor sequences come from a woman between 50 and 59 years old who had been exposed to COVID-19.

The V call is TRBV18, the J call TRBJ2-1; tentatively, D is TRBD1 (6 bases). From germline, CDR1 is KGHSH and CDR2 LQKENI. V lost 2 bases to trimming and J lost 4 bases, with 12 bases between them. The CDR3 is made up of 15 amino acids. As DNA, the CDR3 is TGTGCCAGCTCACCAGAGGGGACAAATTACAATGAGCAGTTCTTC. Its protein is CASSPEGTNYNEQFF. The whole variable domain, remainder taken from reference TRBV18 and TRBJ2-1, is NAGVMQNPRHLVRRRGQEARLRCSPMKGHSHVYWYRQLPEEGLKFMVYLQKENIIDESGMPKERFSAEFPKEGPSILRIQQVVRGDSAAYFCASSPEGTNYNEQFFGPGTRLTVL.

This rearrangement joins TRBV15 to TRBJ2-7, with 7 bases aligning to TRBD2. In germline, CDR1 is LNHNV, CDR2 YYDKDF (reference sequence). V was pared by 0 bases and J by 1 base, with 3 bases of the junction left unmatched. The CDR3 contains 15 residues. Here the CDR3 reads CATSREAGESYEQYF. The CDR3 DNA sequence: TGTGCCACCAGCAGAGAGGCGGGGGAATCCTACGAGCAGTACTTC.

The genes are TRBV6-6 and TRBJ2-7, with TRBD1 matching 7 bases. V lost 4 bases to trimming and J lost 2 bases; unmatched junction nucleotides: 5. The CDR3 sequence is 14 residues long. Germline V gene lookup returns CDR1 MNHNY and CDR2 SVGAGI (reference sequence). CDR3 region: CASSLDRAAYEQYF. For the CDR3, the DNA is TGTGCCAGCAGTTTAGACAGGGCCGCCTACGAGCAGTACTTC.

The chain links TRBV5-8 to TRBJ1-3; D call uncertain. Trimming took off 0 bases at V and 4 bases at J, with 8 bases between the two ends. This CDR3 has 14 amino acids. CDR1 and CDR2 from the germline V gene are SGHTS and YDEGEE. CDR3 residues: CASSLDVAGNTIYF. CDR3 nucleotide sequence: TGTGCCAGCAGCTTGGATGTAGCCGGAAACACCATATATTTT.

The rearrangement joins TRBV13 to TRBJ1-6, with 8 bases that match TRBD1. The germline gives CDR1 PRHDT, CDR2 FYEKMQ (reference sequence). J was trimmed by 14 bases and V by 5 bases; bases with no gene match: 11. The CDR3 spans 14 residues. The CDR3 loop reads CASSLDRGPSALHF. CDR3 nucleotides: TGTGCCAGCAGCCTCGACAGGGGCCCTTCGGCCCTCCACTTT.

The count of this clone is one. This chain links TRBV10-3 with TRBJ2-1; perhaps TRBD1 as D (5 bases). V was trimmed by 4 bases and J by 2 bases, leaving 12 bases between them. Germline-derived CDR1 and CDR2 are ENHRY and SYGVKD. This CDR3 has 15 residues. CDR3 in DNA: TGTGCCATCAGTGTCAGGGTTGGGGCCTACAATGAGCAGTTCTTC. It encodes CAISVRVGAYNEQFF.

This chain connects TRBV29-1 to TRBJ2-2; weak D call: TRBD1 (6 bases). Trimming took off 8 bases at V and 6 bases at J, with 16 bases between the two ends. The CDR3 totals 13 residues. Looked up from germline, CDR1 is SQVTM and CDR2 is ANQGSEA. CDR3 amino acids: CSFRQARAGELFF. The CDR3 DNA is TGCAGCTTCCGACAGGCTCGCGCCGGGGAGCTGTTTTTT.

This clone was detected a few times. The chain joins TRBV19 to TRBJ1-2, with TRBD1 matching 8 bases. V gave up 5 bases and J gave up 8 bases; unmatched junction bases: 7. CDR1 and CDR2 (germline): LNHDA, SQIVND (reference sequence). This CDR3 region has 13 residues. The chain's CDR3 is CASSANRGSGYTF. DNA of the CDR3: TGTGCCAGTAGTGCAAACAGGGGGTCCGGCTACACCTTC.

The V gene is TRBV29-1, the J gene TRBJ1-1; D might be TRBD1 (5 bases). The V end lost 2 bases, the J end lost 1 base, and 17 bases lay between the germline ends. Germline lookup yields CDR1 SQVTM and CDR2 ANQGSEA. The CDR3 has 16 residues. The chain's CDR3 is CSVETPSGLKNTEAFF. Written as DNA, the CDR3 is TGCAGCGTTGAAACCCCGTCGGGACTCAAGAACACTGAAGCTTTCTTT.

The V gene is TRBV7-2, the J gene TRBJ2-3, with 7 bases identical to TRBD2. This CDR3 contains 14 residues. The trim removed 5 bases at V and 2 bases at J, leaving 4 bases unmatched. Germline loops: CDR1 SGHTA, CDR2 FQGNSA. The CDR3 region has the DNA TGTGCCAGCAGCCCAAGCGGGAACACAGATACGCAGTATTTT. It yields the protein CASSPSGNTDTQYF.

CDR3 sequence: CASSIRGTAYGTNTEAFF. CDR3 sequence (DNA): TGTGCCAGTAGTATTCGGGGAACTGCTTATGGAACGAACACTGAAGCTTTCTTT. The chain carries TRBV19 and TRBJ1-1; D is unresolved. V lost 3 bases and J 1 base, leaving 21 bases between the germline ends. This CDR3 contains 18 residues. Germline CDR1 is LNHDA and CDR2 is SQIVND (reference sequence).

This clone was seen a handful of times. The chain recombines TRBV19 with TRBJ1-6; D gene ambiguous. V was cut by 5 bases and J by 6 bases, with 17 bases left in between. Germline-derived CDR1 and CDR2 are LNHDA and SQIVND (reference sequence). This CDR3 region has 16 residues. The CDR3 region has the DNA TGTGCCAGTAGTGTGATTTCGGGGTTACTTAATTCACCCCTCCACTTT. As protein: CASSVISGLLNSPLHF.